The 10 T cell receptor beta chains below come from one sample, sequenced in a study of control samples from healthy donors and cancer patients. TCRdb's table, derived via immunoSEQ multiplex PCR, lists solely in-frame clones and lacks some. The profile shows 64,000 or so clones, about 92% of them singletons. Sequencing input: PBMCs. Receptor source: a man between 35 and 55 years old with colorectal cancer.

This clone was recorded once. The chain employs TRBV5-1 and TRBJ1-4; 12 bases agree with TRBD1. CDR1 is SGHRS, CDR2 YFSETQ, per germline. V gave up 3 bases and J gave up 8 bases; unmatched junction bases: 8. CDR3 length: 16 residues. The CDR3: CASSSNPGTGGEKLFF. In DNA, the CDR3 is TGCGCCAGCAGCTCCAACCCCGGGACAGGGGGCGAAAAACTGTTTTTT.

This clone was counted once. J is TRBJ2-5 and V is TRBV14; TRBD2 agrees at 12 bases. V dropped 0 bases and J dropped 5; count of bases not matched to a gene: 4. This CDR3 has 16 amino acids. The V gene's germline CDR1 is SGHDN and CDR2 FVKESK. As DNA, the CDR3 is TGTGCCAGCAGCCAAGACCCTAGCGGGGGGGAGGAGACCCAGTACTTC. This gives the protein CASSQDPSGGEETQYF.

This chain links TRBV6-5 with TRBJ1-3; D is perhaps TRBD1 (5 bases). The germline gives CDR1 MNHEY, CDR2 SVGAGI. The CDR3 totals 14 residues. V was shortened by 8 bases and J by 0 bases, with 11 bases between the two germline ends. The DNA of the CDR3 is TGTGCCAGCGGGGACGGTGTCTCTGGAAACACCATATATTTT. It specifies CASGDGVSGNTIYF.

The chain carries TRBV3-1 (or the pseudogene TRBV3-2) and TRBJ1-1; tentatively, D is TRBD1 (6 bases). There are 16 residues in the CDR3. The germline V gene has CDR1 LGHDT and CDR2 YNNKEL (reference sequence). Trimming cost V 4 bases and J 0 bases, with 15 bases left between them. The CDR3 region has the DNA TGTGCCAGCAGCCCTCGGACAGTTCCCATGAACACTGAAGCTTTCTTT. It yields the protein CASSPRTVPMNTEAFF.

This rearrangement joins TRBV3-1 (or the pseudogene TRBV3-2) to TRBJ1-2, with TRBD1 matching over 10 bases. With 1 base clipped from V and 8 bases from J, the junction kept 7 bases outside the gene matches. The CDR3 is 15 amino acids. Germline-derived CDR1 and CDR2 are LGHDT and YNNKEL (reference sequence). This CDR3 reads CASSQGQGATFGYTF. CDR3 coding DNA: TGTGCCAGCAGCCAAGGACAGGGGGCAACCTTCGGCTACACCTTC.

The rearrangement uses TRBV5-1 and TRBJ2-3, with 8 bases lining up with TRBD2. V trimming: 4 bases; J trimming: 5 bases; junction bases outside the gene matches: 12. The CDR3 runs 16 residues. Germline V gene sequence: CDR1 SGHRS, CDR2 YFSETQ. Here the CDR3 DNA reads TGCGCCAGCAGCGTCACCGGGACTAGGGGGATAGATACGCAGTATTTT. This translates into CASSVTGTRGIDTQYF.

J is TRBJ2-3 and V is TRBV13; no clear D gene. Germline assignment: CDR1 PRHDT and CDR2 FYEKMQ (reference sequence). The CDR3 loop spans 17 amino acids. V lost 0 bases, J lost 0 bases, and 13 bases lay in between. CDR3 in amino acids: CASSLGLATRSTDTQYF. CDR3 coding DNA: TGTGCCAGCAGCTTAGGCCTCGCAACCCGAAGCACAGATACGCAGTATTTT.

This clone was detected once. The chain joins TRBV7-2 to TRBJ1-2; 7 positions match TRBD1. Germline lookup yields CDR1 SGHTA and CDR2 FQGNSA. The CDR3 length is 15 residues. Trimming at V came to 1 base and at J to 4 bases, leaving 6 bases not matched to a gene. DNA for the CDR3: TGTGCCAGCAGCTTAGGACCGGGACAGTCCTATGGCTACACCTTC. This codes for CASSLGPGQSYGYTF.

The rearrangement uses TRBV3-1 (or the pseudogene TRBV3-2) and TRBJ1-2; maybe TRBD1 (5 bases). The CDR3 spans 17 residues. Per germline, CDR1 LGHDT and CDR2 YNNKEL (reference sequence). V lost 3 bases and J lost 7, with 24 bases in between. In DNA form, the CDR3 reads TGTGCCAGCAGCCAGGGGCCCCGAGGGTTGCGCGGAGTTGGCTACACCTTC. Its protein product is CASSQGPRGLRGVGYTF.

The chain has TRBV6-5 and TRBJ2-7, with D possibly matching TRBD1 (6 bases). The CDR3 contains 16 residues. Germline loops: CDR1 MNHEY, CDR2 SVGAGI. The V end was cut by 0 bases, the J end by 2 bases, with 14 bases between. CDR3 DNA sequence: TGTGCCAGCAGTTACTCGCTAGGGGCAGGGGCCTACGAGCAGTACTTC. Residues: CASSYSLGAGAYEQYF.